This T cell receptor beta chain was sequenced for a study of PD-1 blockade in classical Hodgkin lymphoma. As to this clone: The antigen is not known. A junction boundary mismatches the germline segment, possibly from a read error.

Assay used: immunoSEQ multiplex PCR; TCRdb lists only in-frame clones, some missing. The table includes approximately 18,000 clones, over 75% detected once. There are 14 residues in the CDR3. Per germline, CDR1 SNHLY and CDR2 FYNNEI. Study-level results: Reports indicated that newly diagnosed patients had lower baseline TCR diversity than healthy donors did. Whereas CD4+ TCR diversity had risen significantly by C4D1, CD8+ TCR diversity had not.

Sample time point: cycle 4 day 1 (C4D1), after 6 weeks of nivolumab. Relapse was seen in all patients after autologous stem cell transplantation, and brentuximab vedotin exposure was variable. Responses achieved at best were complete response, partial response or progressive disease. The V call is TRBV2, the J call TRBJ1-5; D uncertain. The input for sequencing was peripheral blood mononuclear cells (PBMCs), taken before the fourth cycle of nivolumab. This sequence was found in a human donor with classical Hodgkin lymphoma. As DNA, the CDR3 is TGTGTCAGCAGTGAAGCGCGGGTTAATCAGCCCCAGCATTTT. Its protein product is CVSSEARVNQPQHF.